This T cell receptor beta chain was documented in a study of T cells in Graves' hyperthyroidism and ophthalmopathy. CDR3 size: 13 residues. Germline values: CDR1 SGHTA, CDR2 FQGNSA. V dropped 4 bases and J dropped 11; count of bases not matched to a gene: 10. The source material, RNA transcripts, was used to amplify TCR beta CDR3 regions. RT-PCR in the first round (using the HTBI primer set) targeted the TCR CDR3. TCRdb recomputed calls from the multiplex PCR reads with MiXCR, one row per CDR3 protein. Here the sample spans over 550,000 distinct CDR3 sequences, 16% being singletons. The chain combines TRBV7-2 with TRBJ1-1; 7 nucleotides line up with TRBD1. The sequence derives from a woman between 18 and 29 years old with Graves' hyperthyroidism. Sequenced material: blood. CDR3 coding DNA: TGTGCCAGCAGCTCCCTGACAGGGCGGGATGCTTTCTTT. Its protein product is CASSSLTGRDAFF.